The 25 T cell receptor beta chains below all came from one sample that was sequenced in a study of cytomegalovirus exposure and HLA in healthy donors. TCRdb's copy holds only in-frame clones and misses some; the assay was immunoSEQ multiplex PCR. The data show about 330,000 clones, with about 85% seen just once and approximately 1.1% held by the top ten. Specimen: PBMCs. The origin of the receptors is a woman in her twenties or thirties in good health and CMV-seropositive.

The chain recombines TRBV23-1 with TRBJ1-5; 8 bases are shared with TRBD1. TRBV23-1 is an ORF, with its function uncertain. Unmatched junction bases numbered 13, after V lost 6 bases and J lost 0 bases. The CDR3 loop spans 18 amino acids. The CDR3 sequence: CASRSDRGLFCSNQPQHF. As DNA, the CDR3 is TGCGCCAGCAGGAGTGACAGGGGCTTGTTCTGTAGCAATCAGCCCCAGCATTTT.

V is TRBV5-1 and J is TRBJ2-3; 9 bases are a match to TRBD1. The CDR3 is 15 residues long. Germline CDR1 and CDR2: SGHRS and YFSETQ. V dropped 4 bases and J dropped 5; count of bases not matched to a gene: 8. The CDR3 region has the DNA TGCGCCAGCAGCCCGGGGACAGGGCAACGAGATACGCAGTATTTT. This sequence encodes CASSPGTGQRDTQYF.

The chain has TRBV5-4 and TRBJ1-1; D may be TRBD1 (6 bases). The CDR3 covers 12 residues. The V end was cut by 7 bases, the J end by 1 base, with 8 bases between. Per the germline V gene, CDR1 is SGHNT and CDR2 is YYREEE (reference sequence). CDR3 bases: TGTGCCAGCGCGGGGGCGAACACTGAAGCTTTCTTT. It translates to CASAGANTEAFF.

The rearrangement links TRBV6-1 to TRBJ2-7, with 10 bases fitting TRBD1. Losses at the gene ends were 6 bases for V and 3 bases for J; bases not matched to a gene: 5. The CDR3 spans 14 residues. Germline V lookup: CDR1 MNHNS, CDR2 SASEGT. Here the CDR3 reads CASSYDRGLYEQYF. In DNA, the CDR3 is TGTGCCAGCAGCTATGACAGGGGGCTCTACGAGCAGTACTTC.

This clone was recorded a few times. The gene calls are TRBV6-5 and TRBJ2-2, with 14 nucleotides matching TRBD2. The CDR3 has 15 residues. Germline V gives CDR1 MNHEY, CDR2 SVGAGI. Trimming took 6 bases from V and 7 from J; bases not matched to a gene: 4. CDR3 sequence (DNA): TGTGCCAGCAGCGGGACTAGCGGGAGAGTCGGGGAGCTGTTTTTT. This sequence encodes CASSGTSGRVGELFF.

The V call is TRBV25-1, the J call TRBJ2-5; no firm D call. V lost 11 bases and J 7 bases, leaving 20 bases between the germline ends. The CDR3 consists of 13 residues. Germline-derived CDR1 and CDR2 are MGHDK and SYGVNS. CDR3 protein: CAYTDEKRATQYF. The DNA for the CDR3 is TGTGCCTACACGGACGAGAAGAGAGCGACCCAGTACTTC.

The gene calls are TRBV30 and TRBJ2-1; 10 bases are shared with TRBD2. Germline CDR1 and CDR2: GTSNPN and SVGIG (reference sequence). V lost 1 base and J lost 4; bases outside the gene matches: 4. This CDR3 has 15 amino acids. The CDR3 reads CAWSETSGTYNEQFF. For the CDR3, the DNA is TGTGCCTGGAGTGAAACTAGCGGGACGTACAATGAGCAGTTCTTC.

The chain carries TRBV4-1 and TRBJ1-4, with no clear D. This CDR3 has 15 amino acids. Trimming removed 1 base from V and 7 bases from J, with 13 bases in between. Germline assignment: CDR1 MGHRA and CDR2 YSYEKL. The CDR3 DNA follows: TGCGCCAGCAGCCAAGCAAGGGCAGGAGGTGAAAAACTGTTTTTT. Amino acid sequence: CASSQARAGGEKLFF.

The gene calls are TRBV2 and TRBJ2-5, with TRBD1 matching 9 bases. The CDR3 has 14 amino acids. CDR1 SNHLY and CDR2 FYNNEI come from the germline V gene. After removal of 5 bases from V and 2 bases from J, the junction contained 3 bases not matched to a gene. Here the CDR3 DNA reads TGTGCCAGCAGTCCGGACAGGGGTCAAGAGACCCAGTACTTC. It encodes CASSPDRGQETQYF.

This sequence joins TRBV6-5 and TRBJ1-1; TRBD1 aligns across 8 bases. V shed 5 bases, J shed 1 base, and the junction held 0 bases outside the gene matches. The CDR3 runs to 13 residues. CDR1 is MNHEY, CDR2 SVGAGI, per germline. The CDR3 loop is CASSDRGNTEAFF. The CDR3 coding sequence is TGTGCCAGCAGTGACAGGGGGAACACTGAAGCTTTCTTT.

The chain joins TRBV27 to TRBJ2-1; unclear D gene. The germline V and J ends were trimmed by 6 bases and 0 bases, with 12 bases remaining between them. The germline CDR1 and CDR2 sequences are MNHEY and SMNVEV (reference sequence). The CDR3 runs to 15 residues. In DNA form, the CDR3 reads TGTGCCAGCAGCCGAGACTCGAGCTCCTACAATGAGCAGTTCTTC. Encoded protein: CASSRDSSSYNEQFF.

The gene calls are TRBV6-5 and TRBJ2-2, with 7 bases lining up with TRBD1. CDR1 and CDR2 from the germline V gene are MNHEY and SVGAGI. Trimming removed 0 bases from V and 2 bases from J; junction bases left unmatched: 3. The CDR3 sequence is 16 residues long. Here the CDR3 reads CASSYSGTANTGELFF. CDR3 nucleotides: TGTGCCAGCAGTTACTCCGGGACAGCAAACACCGGGGAGCTGTTTTTT.

The chain joins TRBV5-1 to TRBJ2-7; maybe TRBD2 (7 bases). CDR1 and CDR2 from the germline V gene are SGHRS and YFSETQ. The germline V and J ends were trimmed by 4 bases and 0 bases, with 29 bases remaining between them. CDR3 length: 20 amino acids. The CDR3 DNA is TGCGCCAGCAGCCAGAAATGGGGGGCGAGGGCGCGGGAGACCTCCTACGAGCAGTACTTC. It specifies CASSQKWGARARETSYEQYF.

The chain joins TRBV30 to TRBJ1-1; 7 nucleotides line up with TRBD1. Germline V gives CDR1 GTSNPN, CDR2 SVGIG (reference sequence). The CDR3 spans 12 residues. V was clipped by 5 bases and J by 4 bases; unmatched bases: 4. Here the CDR3 reads CAWDRAGTEAFF. The CDR3 nucleotides are TGTGCCTGGGACAGGGCGGGCACTGAAGCTTTCTTT.

This clone appeared a few times. In nucleotides, the CDR3 is TGTGCCAGCAGCACGGGACAGCAAAGGGGCTACACCTTC. This gives the protein CASSTGQQRGYTF. V is TRBV13 and J is TRBJ1-2, with 7 bases fitting TRBD1. Unmatched junction bases numbered 8, after V lost 5 bases and J lost 8 bases. Germline loops: CDR1 PRHDT, CDR2 FYEKMQ (reference sequence). The CDR3 has 13 residues.

The chain employs TRBV4-3 and TRBJ2-7; D unclear. The length of the CDR3 is 13 residues. In germline, CDR1 is LGHNA, CDR2 YSLEER. V lost 4 bases, J lost 0 bases, and 7 bases lay in between. This CDR3 reads CASSLKGSYEQYF. Written as DNA, the CDR3 is TGCGCCAGCAGCCTGAAGGGCTCCTACGAGCAGTACTTC.

This chain connects TRBV7-2 to TRBJ2-7; 9 nucleotides line up with TRBD2. This CDR3 contains 13 residues. With 2 bases clipped from V and 7 bases from J, the junction kept 3 bases outside the gene matches. Germline V gene data show CDR1 as SGHTA and CDR2 as FQGNSA. The CDR3 nucleotides read TGTGCCAGCAGCTTAAGCGGGAGGCGGGAGCAGTACTTC. This sequence encodes CASSLSGRREQYF.

This clone was observed once. Other DNA sequences of this sample code for an identical CDR3. The rearrangement uses TRBV18 and TRBJ1-4; perhaps TRBD1 as D (5 bases). This CDR3 contains 14 residues. Germline lookup yields CDR1 KGHSH and CDR2 LQKENI. Trimming removed 2 bases from V and 4 bases from J, with 8 bases in between. The CDR3 DNA reads as TGTGCCAGCTCACCAGGGACGGGTAATGAAAAACTGTTTTTT. Translating gives CASSPGTGNEKLFF. The entire variable domain, with the rest obtained from reference TRBV18 and TRBJ1-4, is as follows: NAGVMQNPRHLVRRRGQEARLRCSPMKGHSHVYWYRQLPEEGLKFMVYLQKENIIDESGMPKERFSAEFPKEGPSILRIQQVVRGDSAAYFCASSPGTGNEKLFFGSGTQLSVL.

The chain combines TRBV13 with TRBJ1-2; D is unclear. The CDR3 has 13 amino acids. The germline CDR1 and CDR2 sequences are PRHDT and FYEKMQ (reference sequence). Between the trimmed V and J ends, which lost 4 bases and 3 bases, there was a span of 9 bases. CDR3 nucleotides: TGTGCCAGCAGCTCTCCGGAAGACTATGGCTACACCTTC. It codes for CASSSPEDYGYTF.

CDR3 in DNA: TGTGCCAGCAGTTACAGGGCCAATGAGCAGTTCTTC. This codes for CASSYRANEQFF. The gene calls are TRBV6-5 and TRBJ2-1; the D is unclear. This CDR3 has 12 residues. V lost 2 bases to trimming and J lost 6 bases, with 5 bases between them. Germline CDR1 reads MNHEY; CDR2 reads SVGAGI.

The gene calls are TRBV5-1 and TRBJ2-7, with D perhaps matching TRBD2 (6 bases). The V end lost 0 bases, the J end lost 4 bases, and 14 bases lay between the germline ends. The CDR3 is 15 residues long. Germline V gene sequence: CDR1 SGHRS, CDR2 YFSETQ. CDR3 sequence reads: CASSLVAGPGYEQYF. CDR3 nucleotides: TGCGCCAGCAGCTTGGTCGCGGGGCCAGGGTACGAGCAGTACTTC.

V is TRBV29-1 and J is TRBJ1-5, with D uncertain. The CDR3 sequence is 13 residues long. Germline V gene data show CDR1 as SQVTM and CDR2 as ANQGSEA. The V end was cut by 5 bases, the J end by 2 bases, with 10 bases between. CDR3 in amino acids: CSVSRGGNQPQHF. Here the CDR3 DNA reads TGCAGCGTTAGTCGGGGAGGCAATCAGCCCCAGCATTTT.

The chain has TRBV19 and TRBJ2-1, with 11 bases fitting TRBD1. There are 14 residues in the CDR3. With 8 bases clipped from V and 2 bases from J, the junction kept 2 bases outside the gene matches. Germline V CDR1 and CDR2: LNHDA, SQIVND (reference sequence). CDR3 coding DNA: TGTGCCAGTTGGACAGGGGGCCCCTACAATGAGCAGTTCTTC. Translated, it gives CASWTGGPYNEQFF.

Only one count was recorded for this clone. The rearrangement uses TRBV28 and TRBJ1-2, with a weak D call TRBD1 (6 bases). This CDR3 is built from 10 residues. Germline V gene sequence: CDR1 MDHEN, CDR2 SYDVKM. V was clipped by 8 bases and J by 7 bases, with 8 bases between them. This CDR3 is CASLDSGYTF. CDR3 bases: TGTGCCAGCCTGGACAGTGGCTACACCTTC.

CDR3 DNA sequence: TGTGCCAGCAGCCCGTCCGGGGGCGAGGCTGAAAAACTGTTTTTT. This encodes CASSPSGGEAEKLFF. The chain combines TRBV4-2 with TRBJ1-4, with D perhaps TRBD1 (6 bases). V was clipped by 4 bases and J by 7 bases, with 16 bases between them. This CDR3 has 15 amino acids. Germline V gene lookup returns CDR1 LGHNA and CDR2 YNFKEQ.